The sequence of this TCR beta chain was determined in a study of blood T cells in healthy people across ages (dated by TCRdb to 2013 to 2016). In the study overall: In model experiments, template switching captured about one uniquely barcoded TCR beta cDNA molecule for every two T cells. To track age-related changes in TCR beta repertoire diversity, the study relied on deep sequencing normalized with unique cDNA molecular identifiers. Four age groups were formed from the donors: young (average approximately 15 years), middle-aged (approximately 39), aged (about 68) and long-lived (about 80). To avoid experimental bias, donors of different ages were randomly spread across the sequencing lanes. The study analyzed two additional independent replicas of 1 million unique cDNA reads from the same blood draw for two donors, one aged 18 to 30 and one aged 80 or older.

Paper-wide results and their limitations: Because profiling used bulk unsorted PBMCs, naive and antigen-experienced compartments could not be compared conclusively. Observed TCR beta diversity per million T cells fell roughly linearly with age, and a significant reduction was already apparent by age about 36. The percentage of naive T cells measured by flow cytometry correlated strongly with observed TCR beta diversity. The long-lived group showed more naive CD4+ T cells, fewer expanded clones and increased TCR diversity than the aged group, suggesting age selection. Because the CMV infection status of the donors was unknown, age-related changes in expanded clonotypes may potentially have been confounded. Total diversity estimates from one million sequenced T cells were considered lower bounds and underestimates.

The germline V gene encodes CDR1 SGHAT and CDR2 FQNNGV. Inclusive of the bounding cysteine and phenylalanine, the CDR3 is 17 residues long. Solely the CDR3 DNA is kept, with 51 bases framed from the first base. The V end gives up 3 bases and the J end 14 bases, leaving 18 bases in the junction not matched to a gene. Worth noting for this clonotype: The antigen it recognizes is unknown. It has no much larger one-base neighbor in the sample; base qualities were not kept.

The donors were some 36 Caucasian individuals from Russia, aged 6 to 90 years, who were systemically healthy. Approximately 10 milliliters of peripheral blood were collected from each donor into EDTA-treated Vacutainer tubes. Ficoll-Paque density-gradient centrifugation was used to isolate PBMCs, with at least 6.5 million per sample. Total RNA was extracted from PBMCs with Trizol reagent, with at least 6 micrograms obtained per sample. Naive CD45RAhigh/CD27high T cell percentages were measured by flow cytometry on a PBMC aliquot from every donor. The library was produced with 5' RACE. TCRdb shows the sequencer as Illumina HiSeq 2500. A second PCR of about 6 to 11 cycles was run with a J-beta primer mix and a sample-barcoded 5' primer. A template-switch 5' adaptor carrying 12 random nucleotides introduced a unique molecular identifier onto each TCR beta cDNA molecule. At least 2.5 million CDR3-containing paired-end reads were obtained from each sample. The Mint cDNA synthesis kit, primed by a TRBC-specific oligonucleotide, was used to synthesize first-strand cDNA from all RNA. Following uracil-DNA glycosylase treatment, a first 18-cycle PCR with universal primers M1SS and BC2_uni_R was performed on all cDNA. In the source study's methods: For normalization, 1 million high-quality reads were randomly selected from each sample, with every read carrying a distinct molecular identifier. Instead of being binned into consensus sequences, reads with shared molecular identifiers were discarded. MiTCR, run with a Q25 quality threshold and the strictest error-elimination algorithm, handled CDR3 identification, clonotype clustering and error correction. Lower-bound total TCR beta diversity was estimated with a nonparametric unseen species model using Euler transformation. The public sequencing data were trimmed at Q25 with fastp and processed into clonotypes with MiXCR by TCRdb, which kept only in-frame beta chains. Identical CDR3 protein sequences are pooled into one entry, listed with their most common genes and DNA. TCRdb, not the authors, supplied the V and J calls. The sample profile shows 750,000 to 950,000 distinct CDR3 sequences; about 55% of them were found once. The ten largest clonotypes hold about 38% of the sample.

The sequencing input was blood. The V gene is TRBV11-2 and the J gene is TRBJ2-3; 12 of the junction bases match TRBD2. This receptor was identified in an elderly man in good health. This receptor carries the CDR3 CASSFILAGGEHRYAYF. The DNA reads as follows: TGTGCCAGCAGCTTCATTCTAGCGGGAGGGGAGCACAGATACGCGTATTTT. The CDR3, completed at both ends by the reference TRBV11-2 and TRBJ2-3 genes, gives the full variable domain EAGVAQSPRYKIIEKRQSVAFWCNPISGHATLYWYQQILGQGPKLLIQFQNNGVVDDSQLPKDRFSAERLKGVDSTLKIQPAKLEDSAVYLCASSFILAGGEHRYAYFGPGTRLTVL.